This is a list of T cell receptor beta chains from one sample in a study of response to subunit inactivated influenza vaccine. One entry per CDR3 protein results from TCRdb running MiXCR on the RT-PCR reads. The sample has 750,000 to 850,000 distinct CDR3 sequences; about 18% are singletons. This specimen consisted of PBMCs from blood, obtained 4 to 6 days after vaccination. These receptors were taken from a man aged 45-65 years who received an inactivated influenza vaccine. Each CDR3 is given with its conserved first and last residue. The order of the fields is J gene, clone size, D gene, V gene, CDR3 DNA, CDR3 protein. The D gene is left open where the match is weak. Clone size is given for some rows only: seen once, a few or many times, or a class if the clone is expanded.

TRBJ2-6 - TRBD1 TRBV24-1 TGTGCCACCCATCGGGACAGGCGGGCTGGGGCCAACGTCCTGACTTTC CATHRDRRAGANVLTF
TRBJ2-1 many TRBD2 TRBV7-9 TGTGCCAGCAGCTCAACGGGAGGCCCGGGGTGGAATGAGCAGTTCTTC CASSSTGGPGWNEQFF
TRBJ2-1 - - TRBV6-1 TGTGCCAGCAGTGAAGCTGTGGGGCTCTCCGGGAACAATGAGCAGTTCTTC CASSEAVGLSGNNEQFF
TRBJ2-5 - - TRBV4-1 TGCGCCAGCAGCCAAGATTGGGGGGGGGCCGAGACCCAGTACTTC CASSQDWGGAETQYF
TRBJ2-7 - TRBD1 TRBV6-5 TGTGCCAGCAGTTACTCGCGGGACAGGGAGACCTACGAGCAGTACTTC CASSYSRDRETYEQYF
TRBJ2-2 many - TRBV20-1 TGCAGTGCTCCCCGGAACTGGAACACCGGGGAGCTGTTTTTT CSAPRNWNTGELFF
TRBJ1-2 - - TRBV5-1 TGCGCCAGCAGCTTGGATGCAGAAAACTATGGCTACACCTTC CASSLDAENYGYTF
TRBJ2-1 many - TRBV6-2/TRBV6-3 TGTGCCAGCAGTTCCTCTTTCCCCCGGGACTTTGTCCTAAGCTCCTACAATGAGCAGTTCTTC CASSSSFPRDFVLSSYNEQFF
TRBJ2-1 - TRBD2 TRBV12-3/TRBV12-4 TGTGCCAGCAGTTTATATGGGACTAGTGCCCACAATGAGCAGTTCTTC CASSLYGTSAHNEQFF
TRBJ2-7 many - TRBV7-2 TGTGCCAGCCTGAAGGGGCCAGGAAGCCACGAGCAGTACTTC CASLKGPGSHEQYF
TRBJ2-7 - TRBD2 TRBV10-3 TGTGCCATCAGTCCTACGGGGGGGTTGTACGAGCAGTACTTC CAISPTGGLYEQYF
TRBJ2-7 - TRBD1 TRBV7-2 TGTGCCAGCAGCTCAGCCAGGGGGACAGGGGGCGTCGAGCAGTACTTC CASSSARGTGGVEQYF
TRBJ2-7 - - TRBV21-1 TGTGCCAGCACCTCGGAGACTAGCGGGAGCTACGAGCAGTACTTC CASTSETSGSYEQYF
TRBJ1-6 few - TRBV20-1 TGCAGTGCCGCCGGGCAGAAAGGCAATTCACCCCTCCACTTT CSAAGQKGNSPLHF
TRBJ2-4 - - TRBV10-1 TGCGCCAGCAGTGAAGGGGGTACCAAAAACATTCAGTACTTC CASSEGGTKNIQYF
TRBJ1-1 - TRBD1 TRBV12-3/TRBV12-4 TGTGCCAGCAGCAAAATACAGGGGGACCATGAAGCTTTCTTT CASSKIQGDHEAFF
TRBJ1-1 few TRBD1 TRBV7-9 TGTGCCACCCGACCCGGACAGGGGGACACTGAAGCTTTCTTT CATRPGQGDTEAFF
TRBJ2-1 many TRBD1 TRBV24-1 TGTGCCACCAGTGACCCCACAGGGGGCTTGTGGGGCGAGCAGTTCTTC CATSDPTGGLWGEQFF
TRBJ1-2 many - TRBV20-1 TGCAGTGCTAGAGTAGACAGCAGCTATGGCTACACCTTC CSARVDSSYGYTF
TRBJ2-7 - - TRBV5-1 TGCGCCAGCAGCCCGGGACTGAAAGATGGGCAGTACTTC CASSPGLKDGQYF
TRBJ2-7 many TRBD2 TRBV12-3/TRBV12-4 TGTGCCAGCAGTACTAGCGGAGGGGCCTACGAGCAGTACTTC CASSTSGGAYEQYF
TRBJ1-1 - TRBD1 TRBV7-2 TGTGCCAGCAGCTTAGAAGGACAGGGGTTGTTCACTGAAGCTTTCTTT CASSLEGQGLFTEAFF
TRBJ1-1 - TRBD1 TRBV9 TGTGCCAGCAGCGTTGGACAGGTCGATGAAGCTTTCTTT CASSVGQVDEAFF
TRBJ2-1 - - TRBV7-2 TGTGCCAGCAGCTTAGTTTTCTCAGAAGAGCAGTTCTTC CASSLVFSEEQFF
TRBJ2-5 few - TRBV14 TGTGCCAGCAGCCAAGCAATATTGGAGACCCAGTACTTC CASSQAILETQYF
TRBJ1-5 - - TRBV6-1 TGTGCCAGCAGACCTCACACGGGGAATCAGCCCCAGCATTTT CASRPHTGNQPQHF
TRBJ2-7 few TRBD2 TRBV7-2 TGTGCCAGCAGCTTAGCGCAGGTAGCGGGGGCGCGCTACGAGCAGTACTTC CASSLAQVAGARYEQYF
TRBJ2-3 - TRBD2 TRBV4-2 TGTGCCAGCAGCCAAGAAGCGCTAGCGGGAGCAGATACGCAGTATTTT CASSQEALAGADTQYF
TRBJ2-2 - TRBD2 TRBV4-2 TGTGCCAGCAGCCAAGATGGTAGCGGGAGGGCCGGACTGTTTTTT CASSQDGSGRAGLFF
TRBJ2-7 - - TRBV4-1 TGCGCCAGCAGCCAAGATCGTGGCAGCGGTTACGAGCAGTACTTC CASSQDRGSGYEQYF
TRBJ2-3 few TRBD2 TRBV10-3 TGTGCCATCAGTATAGCGGGGAGCACAGATACGCAGTATTTT CAISIAGSTDTQYF
TRBJ2-3 - - TRBV3-1 TGTGCCAGCAGCCAAGAGGGGTTAGCGGATAGCACAGATACGCAGTATTTT CASSQEGLADSTDTQYF
TRBJ2-7 many - TRBV7-2 TGTGCCAGCAGCCAGCCGGCATCTGAGCAGTACTTC CASSQPASEQYF
TRBJ2-1 - - TRBV6-5 TGTGCCAGCAGTTACGGTCTAAGCTACAATGAGCAGTTCTTC CASSYGLSYNEQFF
TRBJ2-1 - TRBD1 TRBV27 TGTGCCAGCAGTAACGACAGGGGGTACAATGAGCAGTTCTTC CASSNDRGYNEQFF
TRBJ2-7 few TRBD2 TRBV7-9 TGTGCCAGCAGCTTACGGGGCAGGGAGGGATTCTACGAGCAGTACTTC CASSLRGREGFYEQYF
TRBJ2-7 - - TRBV7-9 TGTGCCAGCAGCTTAGCAGGGAATCACTACGAGCAGTACTTC CASSLAGNHYEQYF
TRBJ2-2 many - TRBV7-2 TGTGCCAGCAGCTTAGGATGGGTTGGTACCGGGGAGCTGTTTTTT CASSLGWVGTGELFF
TRBJ2-1 many - TRBV20-1 TGCAGTGCTAGAGGATATGGTACGCCGGTAGTTGACAATGAGCAGTTCTTC CSARGYGTPVVDNEQFF
TRBJ2-1 - TRBD2 TRBV30 TGTGCCTGGAACCTCCGACTAGCGGGACATAATGAGCAGTTCTTC CAWNLRLAGHNEQFF
TRBJ1-6 few - TRBV25-1 TGTGCCAGCCACGGTGCTTATAATTCACCCCTCCACTTT CASHGAYNSPLHF
TRBJ2-3 - TRBD2 TRBV10-3 TGTGCCATCAGTTGGACTAGCGGGACAGATACGCAGTATTTT CAISWTSGTDTQYF
TRBJ1-2 few TRBD1 TRBV5-1 TGCGCCAGCAGCTTGAGACAGGGGGCGCTTGGTGGCTACACCTTC CASSLRQGALGGYTF
TRBJ1-2 - - TRBV7-2 TGTGCCAGCAGCTTAGCCGGGGGAGGGAACTATGGCTACACCTTC CASSLAGGGNYGYTF
TRBJ1-4 few - TRBV7-2 TGTGCCAGCAGCTTAGTTCAGGGAAGGGGGATTAATGAAAAACTGTTTTTT CASSLVQGRGINEKLFF